The rows below give T cell receptor beta chains drawn from one sample of a study of blood T cell repertoires in COVID-19. Using immunoSEQ multiplex PCR, the repertoire was profiled, and TCRdb retains in-frame clones only, with some absent. Of tens of thousands of clones listed, about 85% were seen once; the top ten hold about a third. The sample consisted of peripheral blood. Source of these receptors: a woman of 80 years or more with acute or convalescent COVID-19. The CDR3 runs from the conserved cysteine through the conserved F or W. The D gene is left open where the match is weak. Clone size is not always given. Where it is, it says once, few, many or a class for expanded clones.

abundance | j_gene | v_gene | d_gene | CDR3aa | CDR3nt
NA | TRBJ2-3 | TRBV3-1/TRBV3-2 | NA | CASSHSATGDTQYF | TGTGCCAGCAGCCATAGCGCGACGGGGGATACGCAGTATTTT
NA | TRBJ1-2 | TRBV3-1/TRBV3-2 | NA | CASSQLSGEVYGYTF | TGTGCCAGCAGCCAACTATCGGGGGAAGTCTATGGCTACACCTTC
NA | TRBJ2-1 | TRBV6-2/TRBV6-3 | NA | CASSYSTLGEQFF | TGTGCCAGCAGTTACTCGACGCTAGGAGAGCAGTTCTTC
NA | TRBJ2-3 | TRBV5-1 | TRBD2 | CATKKAGEGDTQYF | TGCGCCACCAAAAAAGCGGGAGAGGGAGATACGCAGTATTTT
NA | TRBJ2-7 | TRBV5-6 | TRBD2 | CASSLSGSYYEQYF | TGTGCCAGCAGCCTTAGCGGGAGTTACTACGAGCAGTACTTC
NA | TRBJ2-6 | TRBV4-1 | TRBD1 | CASSPRQGPGANVLTF | TGCGCCAGCAGCCCCCGACAGGGACCGGGGGCCAACGTCCTGACTTTC
NA | TRBJ1-1 | TRBV9 | NA | CASSAGTQNTEAFF | TGTGCCAGCAGTGCCGGGACACAGAACACTGAAGCTTTCTTT
once | TRBJ1-6 | TRBV27 | NA | CASSWGREGFAPLHF | TGTGCCAGCAGTTGGGGCCGGGAGGGATTTGCACCCCTCCACTTT
few | TRBJ2-2 | TRBV24-1 | NA | CATSPQGVPTGELFF | TGTGCCACCAGTCCACAGGGCGTCCCCACCGGGGAGCTGTTTTTT
NA | TRBJ1-1 | TRBV19 | NA | CASSTPGGLTEAFF | TGTGCCAGTAGTACGCCGGGAGGGCTCACTGAAGCTTTCTTT
NA | TRBJ1-6 | TRBV18 | NA | CASSPQTDNSPLHF | TGTGCCAGCTCACCGCAGACAGATAATTCACCCCTCCACTTT
NA | TRBJ2-5 | TRBV19 | TRBD2 | CASSTTSGTSGRETQYF | TGTGCCAGTAGTACGACCTCTGGGACTAGCGGGAGGGAGACCCAGTACTTC
NA | TRBJ2-3 | TRBV10-3 | TRBD2 | CAISQGLAGTDTQYF | TGTGCCATCAGTCAGGGACTAGCAGGCACAGATACGCAGTATTTT
once | TRBJ2-1 | TRBV19 | NA | CASRGGLAPNEQFF | TGTGCCAGTAGGGGGGGGCTAGCACCCAATGAGCAGTTCTTC
NA | TRBJ1-4 | TRBV5-1 | NA | CASSGATGFDEKLFF | TGCGCCAGCAGCGGAGCGACAGGATTCGATGAAAAACTGTTTTTT
NA | TRBJ2-2 | TRBV7-9 | TRBD2 | CASSSPTSGRMGGELFF | TGTGCCAGCAGCTCCCCGACTAGCGGGAGGATGGGCGGGGAGCTGTTTTTT
NA | TRBJ2-1 | TRBV5-1 | TRBD2 | CASSLEAAGKTYEQFF | TGCGCCAGCAGCTTGGAGGCAGCGGGAAAAACCTATGAGCAGTTCTTC
NA | TRBJ1-2 | TRBV5-1 | TRBD1 | CASSLGGSPGTGAGYTF | TGCGCCAGCAGCTTGGGGGGCAGTCCGGGGACAGGGGCCGGCTACACCTTC
NA | TRBJ2-1 | TRBV18 | NA | CASSLYVDNEQFF | TGTGCCAGCTCACTATACGTAGACAATGAGCAGTTCTTC
NA | TRBJ2-4 | TRBV19 | NA | CASSIPGDRNIQYF | TGTGCCAGTAGTATACCAGGGGATAGGAACATTCAGTACTTC
NA | TRBJ2-3 | TRBV7-2 | NA | CASSLAEIGTDTQYF | TGTGCCAGCAGCTTGGCAGAAATTGGCACAGATACGCAGTATTTT
once | TRBJ1-5 | TRBV6-2/TRBV6-3 | NA | CASSTYWEGVGPQHF | TGTGCCAGCAGTACCTACTGGGAGGGCGTAGGACCCCAGCATTTT
few | TRBJ2-5 | TRBV7-8 | TRBD1 | CASSSGQGNVRGTQYF | TGTGCCAGCAGCTCGGGACAGGGCAACGTGCGGGGGACCCAGTACTTC
NA | TRBJ2-7 | TRBV27 | TRBD2 | CASSPLAGAKYEQYF | TGTGCCAGCAGCCCCCTAGCGGGAGCCAAGTACGAGCAGTACTTC
few | TRBJ1-2 | TRBV28 | TRBD1 | CASSNTGQSYGYTF | TGTGCCAGCAGTAACACGGGACAGTCCTATGGCTACACCTTC
few | TRBJ1-4 | TRBV30 | NA | CASGREKLFF | TGTGCCTCCGGTCGGGAAAAACTGTTTTTT
NA | TRBJ1-1 | TRBV11-2 | TRBD1 | CASSLRPPGQGLTEAFF | TGTGCCAGCAGCCTCAGACCCCCCGGACAGGGTTTAACTGAAGCTTTCTTT
NA | TRBJ1-2 | TRBV5-1 | NA | CASSLDLTFAGYTF | TGCGCCAGCAGCTTGGATCTGACTTTCGCAGGCTACACCTTC
NA | TRBJ1-2 | TRBV20-1 | NA | CSAPNYGYTF | TGCAGTGCTCCGAACTATGGCTACACCTTC
NA | TRBJ2-1 | TRBV5-4 | TRBD1 | CASSLAGTGAYNEQFF | TGTGCCAGCAGCCTCGCCGGGACAGGGGCCTACAATGAGCAGTTCTTC
NA | TRBJ1-6 | TRBV19 | TRBD1 | CASSMIATGGNSPLHF | TGTGCCAGTAGTATGATTGCGACAGGGGGAAATTCACCCCTCCACTTT
once | TRBJ1-3 | TRBV30 | TRBD1 | CAWSTGSGNTIYF | TGTGCCTGGTCGACAGGGTCTGGAAACACCATATATTTT
NA | TRBJ2-7 | TRBV3-1/TRBV3-2 | NA | CASSQAGLEQYF | TGTGCCAGCAGCCAAGCTGGGCTCGAGCAGTACTTC
NA | TRBJ2-1 | TRBV5-1 | TRBD2 | CASSLTGGTYNEQFF | TGCGCCAGCAGCTTAACGGGAGGGACTTACAATGAGCAGTTCTTC
NA | TRBJ1-5 | TRBV5-1 | NA | CASSLGGEAGQPQHF | TGCGCCAGCAGCTTGGGTGGGGAAGCGGGTCAGCCCCAGCATTTT
NA | TRBJ2-7 | TRBV27 | NA | CASSAREGPYEQYF | TGTGCCAGCTCCGCGAGGGAAGGTCCCTACGAGCAGTACTTC